This T cell receptor beta chain was found in a study of cytomegalovirus exposure and HLA in healthy donors. The germline V gene encodes CDR1 LNHDA and CDR2 SQIVND (reference sequence). Trimming stripped 6 bases from V and 3 bases from J, with 14 bases between. The CDR3 runs to 15 residues. Study-level points and caveats: Accurate prediction of most subjects' HLA-A and HLA-B alleles from TCR beta sequences was reported. Highly shared sequence variants in one cluster were likely a sequencing artifact.

A word on this clone: Its antigen remains unknown.

Vbeta (60) and Jbeta (13) primers were used in the PCR. Assay: immunoSEQ multiplex PCR; the TCRdb copy retains only in-frame clones and omits some. The sample lists approximately 170,000 clones, approximately 65% occurring once. The genes are TRBV19 and TRBJ2-2; perhaps TRBD1 as D (8 bases). The clonotype originates from a man in his forties in good health and CMV-seronegative. Sequences were obtained from PBMCs. The chain's CDR3 is CASRTGGGDTGELFF. As DNA, the CDR3 is TGTGCCAGTAGAACAGGGGGGGGAGACACCGGGGAGCTGTTTTTT.